The sequence of this T cell receptor (beta chain) was determined in a study of HIV-infected children after antiretroviral therapy interruption. The TCR library was built from RNA with a 3' RACE protocol and unique molecular identifiers. TCRdb fed the 3' RACE reads into MiXCR, producing one record per CDR3 protein. Of around 50,000 distinct CDR3 sequences in the sample, about 4.3% are singletons; the top ten hold about 0.7%. Noted treatment: PENTA 11 planned treatment interruption arm or continuous ART arm. This clonotype was seen ten or more times. CDR1 is SGHRS and CDR2 is YFSETQ in the germline V gene. CDR3 length: 13 residues. V dropped 1 base and J dropped 4 bases, with 7 bases sitting between them.

This receptor was taken from a pool of human donors with HIV. The chain uses TRBV5-1 and TRBJ2-3, with unresolved D. The input for sequencing was CD45RA+ CD4+ T cells from PBMCs, pooled from several time points, taken from a donor given antiretroviral therapy, either interrupted or continuous. Described subset: naive CD4+ CD45RA+ CD45RO- T cells. This CDR3 reads CASSLKSADTQYF. The CDR3 DNA follows: TGCGCCAGCAGCTTGAAATCAGCAGATACGCAGTATTTT. The variable domain in full, completed from reference TRBV5-1 and TRBJ2-3, reads KAGVTQTPRYLIKTRGQQVTLSCSPISGHRSVSWYQQTPGQGLQFLFEYFSETQRNKGNFPGRFSGRQFSNSRSEMNVSTLELGDSALYLCASSLKSADTQYFGPGTRLTVL.